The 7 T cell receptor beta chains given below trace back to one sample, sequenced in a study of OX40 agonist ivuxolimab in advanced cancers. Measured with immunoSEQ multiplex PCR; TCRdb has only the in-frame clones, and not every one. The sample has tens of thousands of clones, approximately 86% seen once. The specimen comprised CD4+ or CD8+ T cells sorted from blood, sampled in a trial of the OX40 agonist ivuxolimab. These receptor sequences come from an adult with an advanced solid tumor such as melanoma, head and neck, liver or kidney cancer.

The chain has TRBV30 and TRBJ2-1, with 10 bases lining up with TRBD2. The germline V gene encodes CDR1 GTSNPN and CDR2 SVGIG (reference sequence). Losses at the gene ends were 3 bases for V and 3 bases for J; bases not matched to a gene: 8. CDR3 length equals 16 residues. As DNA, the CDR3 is TGTGCCTGGAGCGCTAAAGGACTAGCGGACTACAATGAGCAGTTCTTC. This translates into CAWSAKGLADYNEQFF.

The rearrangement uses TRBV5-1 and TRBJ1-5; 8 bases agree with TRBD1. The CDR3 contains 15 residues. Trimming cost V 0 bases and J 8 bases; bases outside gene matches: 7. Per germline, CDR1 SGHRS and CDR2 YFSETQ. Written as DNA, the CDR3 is TGCGCCAGCAGCTTGGGAGACAGGGGAGATGAGCCCCAGCATTTT. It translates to CASSLGDRGDEPQHF.

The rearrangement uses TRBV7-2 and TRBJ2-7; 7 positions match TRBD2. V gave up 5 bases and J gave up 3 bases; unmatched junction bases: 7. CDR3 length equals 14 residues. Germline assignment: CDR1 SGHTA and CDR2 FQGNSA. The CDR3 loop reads CASSPTRDYYEQYF. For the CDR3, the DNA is TGTGCCAGCAGCCCCACTAGGGACTACTACGAGCAGTACTTC.

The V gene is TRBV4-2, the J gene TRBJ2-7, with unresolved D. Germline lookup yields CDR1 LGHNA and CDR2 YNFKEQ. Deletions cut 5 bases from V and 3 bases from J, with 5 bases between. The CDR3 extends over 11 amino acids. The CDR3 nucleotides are TGTGCCAGCAGCACAAACTACGAGCAGTACTTC. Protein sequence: CASSTNYEQYF.

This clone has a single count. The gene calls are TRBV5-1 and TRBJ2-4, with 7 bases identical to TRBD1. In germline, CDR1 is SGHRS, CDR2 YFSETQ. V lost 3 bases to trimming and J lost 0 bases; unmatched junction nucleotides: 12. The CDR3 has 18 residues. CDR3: CASSSATTGELAKNIQYF. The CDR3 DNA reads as TGCGCCAGCAGCTCGGCTACAACAGGGGAACTAGCCAAAAACATTCAGTACTTC.

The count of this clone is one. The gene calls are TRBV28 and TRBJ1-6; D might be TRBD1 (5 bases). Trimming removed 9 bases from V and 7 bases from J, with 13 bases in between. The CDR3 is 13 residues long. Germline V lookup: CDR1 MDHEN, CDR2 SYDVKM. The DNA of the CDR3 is TGTGCCAGTGGGGCGTTTTGGAATTCACCCCTCCACTTT. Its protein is CASGAFWNSPLHF.

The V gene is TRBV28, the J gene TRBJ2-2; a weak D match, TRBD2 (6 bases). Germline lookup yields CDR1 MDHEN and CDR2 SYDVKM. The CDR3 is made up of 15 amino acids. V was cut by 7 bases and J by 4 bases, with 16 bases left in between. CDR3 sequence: CASTSQTRSTGELFF. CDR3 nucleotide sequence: TGTGCCAGCACTTCTCAGACTAGGAGCACCGGGGAGCTGTTTTTT.